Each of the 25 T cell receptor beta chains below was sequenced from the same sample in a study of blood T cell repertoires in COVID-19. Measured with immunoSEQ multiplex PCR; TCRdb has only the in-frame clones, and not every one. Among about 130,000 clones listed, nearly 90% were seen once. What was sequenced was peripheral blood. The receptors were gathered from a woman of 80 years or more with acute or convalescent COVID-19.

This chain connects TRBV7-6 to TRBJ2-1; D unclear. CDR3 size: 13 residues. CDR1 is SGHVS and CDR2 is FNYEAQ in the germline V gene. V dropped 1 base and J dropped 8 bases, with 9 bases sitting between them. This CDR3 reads CASSLEVSDEQFF. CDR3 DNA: TGTGCCAGCAGCTTAGAAGTCAGCGATGAGCAGTTCTTC. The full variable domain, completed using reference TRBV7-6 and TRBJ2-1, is GAGVSQSPRYKVTKRGQDVALRCDPISGHVSLYWYRQALGQGPEFLTYFNYEAQQDKSGLPNDRFSAERPEGSISTLTIQRTEQRDSAMYRCASSLEVSDEQFFGPGTRLTVL.

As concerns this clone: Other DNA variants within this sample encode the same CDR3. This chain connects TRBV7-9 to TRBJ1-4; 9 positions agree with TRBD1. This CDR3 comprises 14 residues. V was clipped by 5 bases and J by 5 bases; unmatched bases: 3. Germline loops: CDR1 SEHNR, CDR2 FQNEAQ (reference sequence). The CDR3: CASSPGQGNEKLFF. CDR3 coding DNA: TGTGCCAGCAGCCCGGGACAGGGCAATGAAAAACTGTTTTTT. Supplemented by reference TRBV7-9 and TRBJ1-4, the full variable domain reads DTGVSQNPRHKITKRGQNVTFRCDPISEHNRLYWYRQTLGQGPEFLTYFQNEAQLEKSRLLSDRFSAERPKGSFSTLEIQRTEQGDSAMYLCASSPGQGNEKLFFGSGTQLSVL.

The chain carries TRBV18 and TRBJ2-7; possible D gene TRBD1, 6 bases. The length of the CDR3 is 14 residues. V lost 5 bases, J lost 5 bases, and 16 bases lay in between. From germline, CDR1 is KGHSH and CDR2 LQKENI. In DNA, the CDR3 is TGTGCCAGCTCAGACAGGTTCGAACCAAACGAGCAGTACTTC. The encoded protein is CASSDRFEPNEQYF.

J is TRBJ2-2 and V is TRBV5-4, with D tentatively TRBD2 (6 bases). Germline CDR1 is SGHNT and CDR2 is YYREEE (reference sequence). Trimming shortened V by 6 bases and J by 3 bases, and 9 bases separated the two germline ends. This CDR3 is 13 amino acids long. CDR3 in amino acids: CASKAGHTGELFF. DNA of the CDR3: TGTGCCAGCAAGGCGGGACACACCGGGGAGCTGTTTTTT.

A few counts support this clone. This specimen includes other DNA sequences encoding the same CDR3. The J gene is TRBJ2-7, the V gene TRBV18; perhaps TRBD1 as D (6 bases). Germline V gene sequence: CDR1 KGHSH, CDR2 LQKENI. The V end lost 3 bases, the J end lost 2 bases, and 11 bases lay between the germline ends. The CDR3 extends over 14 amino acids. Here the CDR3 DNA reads TGTGCCAGCTCACCGGGACAAGGCCCCTACGAGCAGTACTTC. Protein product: CASSPGQGPYEQYF.

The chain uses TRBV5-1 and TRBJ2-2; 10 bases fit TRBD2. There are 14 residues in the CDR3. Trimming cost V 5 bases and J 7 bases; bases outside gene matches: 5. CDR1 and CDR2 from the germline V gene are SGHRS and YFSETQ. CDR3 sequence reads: CASRAGGRGGELFF. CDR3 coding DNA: TGCGCCAGCAGAGCGGGGGGGCGTGGCGGGGAGCTGTTTTTT.

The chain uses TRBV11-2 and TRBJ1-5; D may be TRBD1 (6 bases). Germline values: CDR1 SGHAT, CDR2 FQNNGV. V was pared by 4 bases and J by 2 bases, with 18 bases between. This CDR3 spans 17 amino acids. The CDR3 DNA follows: TGTGCCAGCAGCTCCCCAATCCGGGACACCCGCAATCAGCCCCAGCATTTT. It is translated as CASSSPIRDTRNQPQHF.

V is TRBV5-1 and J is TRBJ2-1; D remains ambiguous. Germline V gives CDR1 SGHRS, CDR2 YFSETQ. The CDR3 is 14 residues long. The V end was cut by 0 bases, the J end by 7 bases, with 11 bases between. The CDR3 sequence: CASSLDSWFNEQFF. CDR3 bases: TGCGCCAGCAGCTTGGATAGTTGGTTTAATGAGCAGTTCTTC.

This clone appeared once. CDR3 nucleotide sequence: TGTGCCAGTAGTACTCGACAGGGCACTATTAACTATGGCTACACCTTC. This sequence encodes CASSTRQGTINYGYTF. This chain uses TRBV19 with TRBJ1-2; the match to TRBD1 covers 7 bases. The V gene end was trimmed by 4 bases and the J gene end by 1 base; junction bases not matched to a gene: 9. The CDR3 is 16 amino acids. Germline CDR1 LNHDA, CDR2 SQIVND (reference sequence).

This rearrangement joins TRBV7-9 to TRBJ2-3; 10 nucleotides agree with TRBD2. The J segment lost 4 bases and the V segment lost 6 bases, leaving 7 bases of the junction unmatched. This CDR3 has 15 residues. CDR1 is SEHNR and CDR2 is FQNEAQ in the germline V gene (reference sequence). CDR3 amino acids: CASSPSGRGADTQYF. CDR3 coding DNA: TGTGCCAGCAGTCCTAGCGGGAGAGGCGCAGATACGCAGTATTTT.

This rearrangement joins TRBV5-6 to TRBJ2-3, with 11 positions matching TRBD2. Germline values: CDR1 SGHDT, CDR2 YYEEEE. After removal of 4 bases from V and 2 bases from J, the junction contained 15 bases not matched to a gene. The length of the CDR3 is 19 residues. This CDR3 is CASSGPGTSGEFTTDTQYF. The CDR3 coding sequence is TGTGCCAGCAGCGGACCGGGGACTAGCGGTGAGTTTACCACAGATACGCAGTATTTT.

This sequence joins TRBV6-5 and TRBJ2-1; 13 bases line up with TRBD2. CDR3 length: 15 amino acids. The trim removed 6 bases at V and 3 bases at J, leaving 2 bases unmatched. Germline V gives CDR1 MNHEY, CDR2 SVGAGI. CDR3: CASRRLAGGYNEQFF. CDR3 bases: TGTGCCAGCAGGAGACTAGCGGGAGGCTACAATGAGCAGTTCTTC.

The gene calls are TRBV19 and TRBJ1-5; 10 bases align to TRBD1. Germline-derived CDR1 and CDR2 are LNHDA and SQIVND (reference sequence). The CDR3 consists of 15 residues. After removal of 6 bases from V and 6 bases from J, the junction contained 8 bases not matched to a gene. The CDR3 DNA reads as TGTGCCAGTAGGGGCGGGACAGGGGTGATTCAGCCCCAGCATTTT. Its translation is CASRGGTGVIQPQHF.

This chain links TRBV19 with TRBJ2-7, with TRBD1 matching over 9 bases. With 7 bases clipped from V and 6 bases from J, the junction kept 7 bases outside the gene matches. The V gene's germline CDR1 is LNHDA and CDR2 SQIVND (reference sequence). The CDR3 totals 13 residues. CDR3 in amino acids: CASKGQGLGEQYF. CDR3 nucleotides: TGTGCCAGTAAGGGACAGGGCCTTGGCGAGCAGTACTTC.

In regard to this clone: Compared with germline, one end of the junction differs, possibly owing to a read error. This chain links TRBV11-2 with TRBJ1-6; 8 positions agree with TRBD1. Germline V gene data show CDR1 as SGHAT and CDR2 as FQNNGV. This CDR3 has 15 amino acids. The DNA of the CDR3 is TGTGCCAGCACCTTAGTGAGGACAGGGAATTCACCCCTCCACTTT. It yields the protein CASTLVRTGNSPLHF.

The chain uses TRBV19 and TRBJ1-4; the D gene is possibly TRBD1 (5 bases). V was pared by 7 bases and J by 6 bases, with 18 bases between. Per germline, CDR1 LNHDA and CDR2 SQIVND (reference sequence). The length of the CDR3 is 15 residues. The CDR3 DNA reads TGTGCCAGTACCCGGGTGGGAGGGGTTTATGAAAAACTGTTTTTT. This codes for CASTRVGGVYEKLFF.

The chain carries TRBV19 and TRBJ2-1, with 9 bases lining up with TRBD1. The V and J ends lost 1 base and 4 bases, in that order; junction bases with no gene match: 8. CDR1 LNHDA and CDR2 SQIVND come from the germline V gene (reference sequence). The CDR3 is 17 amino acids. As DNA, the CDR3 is TGTGCCAGTAGTATAGCAGGGACAGGGAAGGCGTACAATGAGCAGTTCTTC. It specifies CASSIAGTGKAYNEQFF.

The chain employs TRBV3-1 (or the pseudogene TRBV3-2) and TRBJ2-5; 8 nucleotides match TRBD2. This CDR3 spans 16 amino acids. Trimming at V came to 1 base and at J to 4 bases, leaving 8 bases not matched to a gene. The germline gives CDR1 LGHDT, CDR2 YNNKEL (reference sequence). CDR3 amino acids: CASSQGLPGGGETQYF. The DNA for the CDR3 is TGTGCCAGCAGCCAAGGTCTCCCGGGGGGGGGAGAGACCCAGTACTTC.

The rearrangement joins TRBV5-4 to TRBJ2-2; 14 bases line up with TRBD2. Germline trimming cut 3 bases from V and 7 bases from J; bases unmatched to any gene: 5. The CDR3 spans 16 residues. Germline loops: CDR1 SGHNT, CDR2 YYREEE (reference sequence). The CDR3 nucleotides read TGTGCCAGCAGCTCCCGACTAGCGGGAGGGGACGGGGAGCTGTTTTTT. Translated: CASSSRLAGGDGELFF.

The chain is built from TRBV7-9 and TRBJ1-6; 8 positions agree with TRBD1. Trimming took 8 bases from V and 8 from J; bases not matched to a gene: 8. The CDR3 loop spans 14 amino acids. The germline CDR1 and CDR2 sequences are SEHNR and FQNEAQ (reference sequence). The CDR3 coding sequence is TGTGCCAGCGGGCGCGACAGGGGTGATTCACCCCTCCACTTT. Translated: CASGRDRGDSPLHF.

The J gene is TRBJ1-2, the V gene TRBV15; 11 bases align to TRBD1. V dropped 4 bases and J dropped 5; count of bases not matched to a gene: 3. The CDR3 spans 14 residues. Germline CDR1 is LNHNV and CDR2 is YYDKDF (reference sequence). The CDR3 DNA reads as TGTGCCACCAGCACCGGGACAGGGGGGTATGGCTACACCTTC. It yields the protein CATSTGTGGYGYTF.

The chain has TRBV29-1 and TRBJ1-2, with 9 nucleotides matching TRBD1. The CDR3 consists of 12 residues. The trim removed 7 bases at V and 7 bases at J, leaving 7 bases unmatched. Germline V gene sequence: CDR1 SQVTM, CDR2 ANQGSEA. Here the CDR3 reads CSAAGQGLGYTF. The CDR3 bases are TGCAGCGCAGCGGGACAGGGACTTGGCTACACCTTC.

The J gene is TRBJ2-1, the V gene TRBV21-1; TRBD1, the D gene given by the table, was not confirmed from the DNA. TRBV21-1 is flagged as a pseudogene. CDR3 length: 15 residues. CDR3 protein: CASSKVAGTYNEQFF. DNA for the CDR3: TGTGCCAGCAGCAAAGTGGCAGGGACCTACAATGAGCAGTTCTTC.

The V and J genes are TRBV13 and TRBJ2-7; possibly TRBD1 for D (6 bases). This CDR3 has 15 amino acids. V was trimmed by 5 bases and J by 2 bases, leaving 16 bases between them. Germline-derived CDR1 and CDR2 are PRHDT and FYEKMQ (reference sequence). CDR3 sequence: CASSQTTGGTYEQYF. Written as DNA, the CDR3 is TGTGCCAGCAGCCAGACGACAGGCGGTACCTACGAGCAGTACTTC.

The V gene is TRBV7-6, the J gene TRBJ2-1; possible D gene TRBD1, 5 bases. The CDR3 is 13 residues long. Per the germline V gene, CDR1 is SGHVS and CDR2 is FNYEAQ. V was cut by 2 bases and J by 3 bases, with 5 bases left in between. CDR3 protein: CASSLRGYNEQFF. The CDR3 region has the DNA TGTGCCAGCAGCTTAAGGGGCTACAATGAGCAGTTCTTC.